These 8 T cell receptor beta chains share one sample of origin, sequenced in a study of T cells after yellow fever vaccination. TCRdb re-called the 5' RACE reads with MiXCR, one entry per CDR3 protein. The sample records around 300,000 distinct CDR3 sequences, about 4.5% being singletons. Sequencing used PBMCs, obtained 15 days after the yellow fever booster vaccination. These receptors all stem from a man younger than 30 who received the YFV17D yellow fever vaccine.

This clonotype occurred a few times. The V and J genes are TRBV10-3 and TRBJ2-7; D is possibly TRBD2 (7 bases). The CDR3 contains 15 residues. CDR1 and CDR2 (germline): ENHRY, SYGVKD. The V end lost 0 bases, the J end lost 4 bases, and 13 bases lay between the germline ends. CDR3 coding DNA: TGTGCCATCAGTGAGTCTCGGGGGGCGGGATACGAGCAGTACTTC. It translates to CAISESRGAGYEQYF.

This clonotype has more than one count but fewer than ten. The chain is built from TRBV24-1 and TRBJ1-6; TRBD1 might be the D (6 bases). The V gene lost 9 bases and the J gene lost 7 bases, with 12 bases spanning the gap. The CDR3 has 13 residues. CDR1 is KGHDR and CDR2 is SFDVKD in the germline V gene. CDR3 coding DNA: TGTGCCACCCCGGGACAAAAAAATTCACCCCTCCACTTT. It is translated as CATPGQKNSPLHF.

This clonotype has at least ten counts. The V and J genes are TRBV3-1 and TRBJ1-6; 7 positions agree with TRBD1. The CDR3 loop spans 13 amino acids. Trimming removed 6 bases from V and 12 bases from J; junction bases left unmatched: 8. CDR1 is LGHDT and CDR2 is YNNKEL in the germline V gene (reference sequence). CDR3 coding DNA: TGTGCCAGCAGTCCCCGGGACAGAAGACCCCTCCACTTT. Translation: CASSPRDRRPLHF.

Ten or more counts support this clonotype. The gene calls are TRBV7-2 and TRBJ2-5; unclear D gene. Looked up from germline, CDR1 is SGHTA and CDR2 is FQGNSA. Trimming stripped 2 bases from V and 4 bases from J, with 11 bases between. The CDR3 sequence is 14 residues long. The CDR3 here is CASSLSNGGETQYF. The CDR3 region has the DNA TGTGCCAGCAGCTTATCCAACGGCGGAGAGACCCAGTACTTC.

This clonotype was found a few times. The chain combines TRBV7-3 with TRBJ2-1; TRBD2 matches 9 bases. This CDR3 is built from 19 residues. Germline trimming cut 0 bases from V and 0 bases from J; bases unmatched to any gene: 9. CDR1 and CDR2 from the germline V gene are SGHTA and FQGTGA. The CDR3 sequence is CASSLTRRGGPSSYNEQFF. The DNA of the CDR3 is TGTGCCAGCAGCTTAACACGGCGGGGGGGCCCCAGCTCCTACAATGAGCAGTTCTTC.

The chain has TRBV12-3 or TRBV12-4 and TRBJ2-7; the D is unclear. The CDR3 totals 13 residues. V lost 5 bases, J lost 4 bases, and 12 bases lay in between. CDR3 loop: CASSRAPTYEQYF. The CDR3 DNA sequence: TGTGCCAGCAGTCGGGCCCCTACGTACGAGCAGTACTTC.

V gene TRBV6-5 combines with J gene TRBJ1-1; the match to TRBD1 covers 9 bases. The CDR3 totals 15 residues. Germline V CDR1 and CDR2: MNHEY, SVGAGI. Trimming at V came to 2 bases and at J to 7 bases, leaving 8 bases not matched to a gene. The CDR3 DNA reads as TGTGCCAGCAGTTACCCCGGGACAGGGCCTAATGAAGCTTTCTTT. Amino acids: CASSYPGTGPNEAFF.

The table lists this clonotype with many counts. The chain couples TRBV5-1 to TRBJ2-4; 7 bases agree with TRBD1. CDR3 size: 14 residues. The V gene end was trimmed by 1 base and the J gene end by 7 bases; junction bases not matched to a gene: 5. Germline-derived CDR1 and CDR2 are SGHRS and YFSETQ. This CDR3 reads CASSLKGAPNIQYF. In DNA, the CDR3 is TGCGCCAGCAGCTTGAAGGGGGCCCCTAACATTCAGTACTTC.